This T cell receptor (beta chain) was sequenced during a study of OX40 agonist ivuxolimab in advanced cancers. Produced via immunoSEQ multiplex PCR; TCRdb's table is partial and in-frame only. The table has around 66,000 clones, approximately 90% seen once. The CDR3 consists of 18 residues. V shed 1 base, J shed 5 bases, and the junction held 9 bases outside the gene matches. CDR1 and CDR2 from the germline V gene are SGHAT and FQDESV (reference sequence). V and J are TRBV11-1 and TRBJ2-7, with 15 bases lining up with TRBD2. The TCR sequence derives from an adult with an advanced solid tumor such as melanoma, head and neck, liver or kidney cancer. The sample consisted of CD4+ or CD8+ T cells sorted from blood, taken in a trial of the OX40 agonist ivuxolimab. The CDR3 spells CASSLGVVGTSGRNEQYF. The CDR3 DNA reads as TGTGCCAGCAGCTTAGGTGTAGTCGGGACTAGCGGGAGGAACGAGCAGTACTTC.